This T cell receptor (beta chain) is from a study of blood T cell repertoires in COVID-19. The sample holds a few counts of this clone. Sequencing was performed with immunoSEQ multiplex PCR; in TCRdb, only in-frame clones are kept and a portion is missing. The sample lists some 360,000 clones; roughly 90% were seen once. The CDR3 is made up of 17 amino acids. Germline V CDR1 and CDR2: MDHEN, SYDVKM. The trim removed 6 bases at V and 2 bases at J, leaving 15 bases unmatched. Sequencing was carried out using PBMCs or T cells enriched from blood (not recorded which). This chain uses TRBV28 with TRBJ1-2; TRBD1 aligns across 7 bases. The sequence came from a woman aged 30 to 39 who had been exposed to COVID-19. The CDR3 DNA reads as TGTGCCAGCAGCCTTCTCTTTTTCGGGACAGCAAACTATGGCTACACCTTC. This translates into CASSLLFFGTANYGYTF.